The present T cell receptor (beta chain) was sequenced within a study of T cell repertoires in cytomegalovirus infection. The overall study: HLA-B-restricted CMV epitopes that are well studied, plus recently identified HLA-C-restricted ones, were used by the study. Through public TCR beta signatures, both CMV infection and matching HLA type were indicated.

TCRdb reprocessed the reads via MiXCR and lists one record per CDR3 protein. The sample lists about 920,000 distinct CDR3 sequences, 30% to 40% occurring once. Turning to this clonotype: Antigen: not known.

General study findings and limits: Across the ex vivo response, the dominant clonotypes were HLA-C-restricted CMV-specific TCR beta clonotypes. The cumulative frequency of public TCR beta families identified carriers of CMV plus the relevant HLA.

The CDR3 has 14 residues. In germline, CDR1 is MDHEN, CDR2 SYDVKM. V lost 5 bases to trimming and J lost 7 bases; unmatched junction nucleotides: 8. This chain links TRBV28 with TRBJ1-5, with 7 bases matching TRBD1. This receptor was taken from a human donor in good health (CMV status not recorded). Some clones in this sample may be carry-over from other donors' samples. Specimen: cultured CD8+ T cells from PBMCs, collected from culture after CMV antigen stimulation. The CDR3 DNA reads TGTGCCAGCAGTAGGAGGGGGCCGGAGCAGCCCCAGCATTTT. Its protein is CASSRRGPEQPQHF.